Given below is one T cell receptor (beta chain) in context. The antigen is undetermined. CDR3 size: 13 residues. V was trimmed by 7 bases and J by 1 base, leaving 10 bases between them. From germline, CDR1 is MNHEY and CDR2 SVGAGI. This entry belongs to a study of shared clonotypes between healthy human individuals. Findings of the study overall: Few donors limited the genetic and exposure-history diversity represented.

Some 30,000 T cell genomes (approximately 210 ng DNA) went into each sorted-subset replicate. This table comes from immunoSEQ multiplex PCR, and its TCRdb copy is limited to in-frame clones, with some not included. The table includes under 700,000 clones, about 95% detected once. Only CD45RO-negative cells positively selected for CCR7 counted as naive CD8 cells, so terminally differentiated effector memory CD45RA+ cells were excluded. The source is a woman aged 30 to 39 in good health. J is TRBJ1-1 and V is TRBV6-5; weak D call: TRBD1 (5 bases). The sequencing sample was made of naive CD8+ T cells sorted from blood. The CDR3 spells CASIGGQNTEAFF. The DNA for the CDR3 is TGTGCCAGCATAGGTGGACAGAACACTGAAGCTTTCTTT.